These T cell receptor beta chains were read from a single sample in a study of neurological immune-mediated disorders. Via MiXCR, TCRdb re-called the 5' RACE reads, giving one row per CDR3 protein. This sample carries around 37,000 distinct CDR3 sequences, more than 3% of them seen once, and the ten largest clones take 7.5% to 8.5%. The sample taken for sequencing was PBMCs. The receptor set was obtained from a woman aged 55-70 years with multiple sclerosis. CDR3s include the opening cysteine and the closing phenylalanine or tryptophan. The D gene is left open where the match is weak. Expanded clones are given a class, and other clones once, few, many or no size at all.

v_call: TRBV19; d_call: TRBD1; clone_size: many; cdr3_length: 14; j_call: TRBJ2-4; cdr3_nt: TGTGCCAGTAGTATCGGGACAGGTCGAAACATTCAGTACTTC; cdr3_aa: CASSIGTGRNIQYF
v_call: TRBV15; d_call: TRBD2; clone_size: many; cdr3_length: 15; j_call: TRBJ2-3; cdr3_nt: TGTGCCACAAGCGGGAGGGGCGGGTCCCCAGATACGCAGTATTTT; cdr3_aa: CATSGRGGSPDTQYF
v_call: TRBV3-1; d_call: .; clone_size: many; cdr3_length: 13; j_call: TRBJ2-7; cdr3_nt: TGTGCCAGCAGCCGCGGGCCTGCCTACGAGCAGTACTTC; cdr3_aa: CASSRGPAYEQYF
v_call: TRBV6-1; d_call: .; clone_size: many; cdr3_length: 14; j_call: TRBJ1-6; cdr3_nt: TGTGCCAGCAGTGAAGCTCAGGGAAATTCACCCCTCCACTTT; cdr3_aa: CASSEAQGNSPLHF
v_call: TRBV7-9; d_call: TRBD2; clone_size: many; cdr3_length: 15; j_call: TRBJ2-2; cdr3_nt: TGTGCCAGCATCGCCGGGGGGGCGAACACCGGGGAGCTGTTTTTT; cdr3_aa: CASIAGGANTGELFF
v_call: TRBV20-1; d_call: .; clone_size: many; cdr3_length: 14; j_call: TRBJ2-6; cdr3_nt: TGCAGTGCTAGACCCTTGTCTGGGGCCAACGTCCTGACTTTC; cdr3_aa: CSARPLSGANVLTF
v_call: TRBV6-5; d_call: .; clone_size: many; cdr3_length: 16; j_call: TRBJ2-7; cdr3_nt: TGTGCCAGCAGTTACGGTCGTGGTAGGTCCCCCTACGAGCAGTACTTC; cdr3_aa: CASSYGRGRSPYEQYF
v_call: TRBV14; d_call: TRBD2; clone_size: many; cdr3_length: 15; j_call: TRBJ2-1; cdr3_nt: TGTGCCAGCAGCCAAGATTTAGCGGGGGTCAATGAGCAGTTCTTC; cdr3_aa: CASSQDLAGVNEQFF
v_call: TRBV20-1; d_call: TRBD1; clone_size: few; cdr3_length: 15; j_call: TRBJ1-5; cdr3_nt: TGCAGTGCCAGAGACTCGGACAGGGGGAATCAGCCCCAGCATTTT; cdr3_aa: CSARDSDRGNQPQHF
v_call: TRBV5-1; d_call: TRBD1; clone_size: few; cdr3_length: 14; j_call: TRBJ1-4; cdr3_nt: TGCGCCAGCAGCTTCGGACAGGCGAATGAAAAACTGTTTTTT; cdr3_aa: CASSFGQANEKLFF
v_call: TRBV12-3/TRBV12-4; d_call: .; clone_size: many; cdr3_length: 15; j_call: TRBJ1-5; cdr3_nt: TGTGCCAGCAGCCCGGGGGGGAGGTCTGATCAGCCCCAGCATTTT; cdr3_aa: CASSPGGRSDQPQHF
v_call: TRBV7-9; d_call: .; clone_size: many; cdr3_length: 15; j_call: TRBJ2-6; cdr3_nt: TGTGCCAGCAGCTCCCAGACGGCTGGGGCCAACGTCCTGACTTTC; cdr3_aa: CASSSQTAGANVLTF
v_call: TRBV12-3/TRBV12-4; d_call: TRBD1; clone_size: medium-sized; cdr3_length: 14; j_call: TRBJ1-2; cdr3_nt: TGTGCCAGCAGTTCCCAGGGGGCCGACTATGGCTACACCTTC; cdr3_aa: CASSSQGADYGYTF
v_call: TRBV20-1; d_call: .; clone_size: many; cdr3_length: 11; j_call: TRBJ2-7; cdr3_nt: TGCAGTGCGAAGATAGTCTACGAGCAGTACTTC; cdr3_aa: CSAKIVYEQYF
v_call: TRBV5-1; d_call: TRBD2; clone_size: many; cdr3_length: 16; j_call: TRBJ2-3; cdr3_nt: TGCGCCAGCAGCCTGCGGACTAGCGGGGGGTCAGATACGCAGTATTTT; cdr3_aa: CASSLRTSGGSDTQYF
v_call: TRBV5-1; d_call: TRBD2; clone_size: many; cdr3_length: 15; j_call: TRBJ2-3; cdr3_nt: TGCGCCAGCAGCTTGGCGGGAGGGAGCACAGATACGCAGTATTTT; cdr3_aa: CASSLAGGSTDTQYF
v_call: TRBV20-1; d_call: .; clone_size: .; cdr3_length: 13; j_call: TRBJ2-7; cdr3_nt: TGCAGTGCTAGTGGTGGAGGGAACTACGAGCAGTACTTC; cdr3_aa: CSASGGGNYEQYF
v_call: TRBV6-6; d_call: TRBD2; clone_size: many; cdr3_length: 17; j_call: TRBJ2-5; cdr3_nt: TGTGCCAGCAGTCCCGGGGTAGCGGGGGGCCTACAAGAGACCCAGTACTTC; cdr3_aa: CASSPGVAGGLQETQYF
v_call: TRBV28; d_call: .; clone_size: many; cdr3_length: 13; j_call: TRBJ2-1; cdr3_nt: TGTGCCGGGCGGGGTCCAAATTCCAATGAGCAGTTCTTC; cdr3_aa: CAGRGPNSNEQFF
v_call: TRBV14; d_call: .; clone_size: many; cdr3_length: 13; j_call: TRBJ1-6; cdr3_nt: TGTGCCAGCAGCCCGGGTGGAGTGTCACCCCTCCACTTT; cdr3_aa: CASSPGGVSPLHF
v_call: TRBV20-1; d_call: .; clone_size: many; cdr3_length: 14; j_call: TRBJ1-4; cdr3_nt: TGCAGTGCTAGGGAGAGCCGACCAGAGGGAAAACTGTTTTTT; cdr3_aa: CSARESRPEGKLFF
v_call: TRBV20-1; d_call: TRBD2; clone_size: many; cdr3_length: 14; j_call: TRBJ2-2; cdr3_nt: TGCAGTGCTTTTAGCGGGGGGGCCGCCGGGGAGCTGTTTTTT; cdr3_aa: CSAFSGGAAGELFF
v_call: TRBV5-1; d_call: .; clone_size: many; cdr3_length: 15; j_call: TRBJ1-1; cdr3_nt: TGCGCCAGCAGCTTTAGAGACCCGACGGACACTGAAGCTTTCTTT; cdr3_aa: CASSFRDPTDTEAFF